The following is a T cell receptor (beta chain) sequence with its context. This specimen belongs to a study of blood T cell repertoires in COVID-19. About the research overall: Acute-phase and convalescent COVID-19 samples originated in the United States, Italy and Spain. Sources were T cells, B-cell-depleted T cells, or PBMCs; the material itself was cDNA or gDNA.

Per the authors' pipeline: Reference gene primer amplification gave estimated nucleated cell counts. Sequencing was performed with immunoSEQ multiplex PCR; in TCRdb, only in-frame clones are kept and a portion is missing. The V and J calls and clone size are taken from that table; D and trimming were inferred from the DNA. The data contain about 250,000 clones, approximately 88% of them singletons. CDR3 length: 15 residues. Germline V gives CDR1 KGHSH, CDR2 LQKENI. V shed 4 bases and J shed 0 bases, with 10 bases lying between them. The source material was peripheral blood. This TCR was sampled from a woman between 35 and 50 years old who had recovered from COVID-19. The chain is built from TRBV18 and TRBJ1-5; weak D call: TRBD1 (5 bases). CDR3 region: CASSLGQTSNQPQHF. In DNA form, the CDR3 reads TGTGCCAGCTCACTCGGACAAACTAGCAATCAGCCCCAGCATTTT.